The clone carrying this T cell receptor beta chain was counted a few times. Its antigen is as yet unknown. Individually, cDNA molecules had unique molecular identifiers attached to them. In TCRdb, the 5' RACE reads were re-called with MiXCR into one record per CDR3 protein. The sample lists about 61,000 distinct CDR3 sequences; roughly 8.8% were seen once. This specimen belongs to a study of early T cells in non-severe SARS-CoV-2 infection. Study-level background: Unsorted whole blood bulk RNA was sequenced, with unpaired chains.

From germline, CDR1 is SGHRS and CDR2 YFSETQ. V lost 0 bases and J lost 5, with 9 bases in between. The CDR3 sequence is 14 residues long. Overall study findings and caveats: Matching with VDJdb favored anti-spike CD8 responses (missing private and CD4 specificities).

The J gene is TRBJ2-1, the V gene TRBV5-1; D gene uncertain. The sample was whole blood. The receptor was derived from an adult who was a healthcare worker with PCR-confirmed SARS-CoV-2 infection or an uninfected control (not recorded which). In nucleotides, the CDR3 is TGCGCCAGCAGCTTGGGCCAGCATCACAATGAGCAGTTCTTC. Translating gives CASSLGQHHNEQFF.